This entry features one T cell receptor (beta chain) sequence. Its antigen is not known. The data were produced by immunoSEQ multiplex PCR, yet TCRdb's version contains in-frame clones alone and is incomplete. The sample shows 65,000 to 80,000 clones, about 90% of them seen only once. This record comes from a study of T cell responses to AZD1222 COVID-19 vaccine. General study results and limits: The number of AZD1222 recipients seropositive at baseline was only 6 or 7.

The germline V gene encodes CDR1 LNHDA and CDR2 SQIVND (reference sequence). V was clipped by 5 bases and J by 7 bases; unmatched bases: 5. The CDR3 consists of 13 residues. The sample in question was peripheral blood, obtained on day 0 of MenACWY control vaccination. This chain connects TRBV19 to TRBJ2-1; 7 positions agree with TRBD1. The TCR comes from an adult in good health. CDR3 protein: CASSFTGVNEQFF. CDR3 DNA sequence: TGTGCCAGTAGTTTCACAGGGGTAAATGAGCAGTTCTTC.